One T cell receptor beta chain is described in this entry. Its antigen remains unidentified. Combining iRepertoire HTBI primers with Arm-PCR of CDR3 regions, the authors built TCR beta libraries. TCRdb redid the calling of the multiplex PCR reads with MiXCR, one entry per CDR3 protein. The sample yields roughly 500,000 distinct CDR3 sequences, 20% seen once. The entry originates in a study of regulatory T cells in long-lasting Graves disease. Whole-study results and caveats: Sample size, which was small, may have reduced accuracy. Persistent Graves' disease cases displayed lower TCR diversity than newly diagnosed ones.

The time point is: persistent/refractory GD, antithyroid drugs over 5 years with positive TRAb. Following extraction of RNA from PBMCs, that RNA was used to make the TCR library. Patient provenance is recorded as an endocrinology department in Xi'an, China. The TCR sequence derives from a female donor with Graves disease. This sample comprised peripheral blood mononuclear cells (PBMCs), obtained when the disease was refractory, from a patient treated with antithyroid drugs.

CDR3 sequence (DNA): TGCGCCAGCAGCCCTAATGCTGACTACGAGCAGTACTTC. It encodes CASSPNADYEQYF. The V gene is TRBV5-1, the J gene TRBJ2-7; no firm D call. Germline V gene lookup returns CDR1 SGHRS and CDR2 YFSETQ. There are 13 residues in the CDR3. V was pared by 4 bases and J by 3 bases, with 11 bases between.